This passage covers 9 T cell receptor beta chains from one sample sequenced in a study of cytomegalovirus exposure and HLA in healthy donors. PCR used 60 Vbeta primers and 13 Jbeta primers. Sequenced by immunoSEQ multiplex PCR; TCRdb stores in-frame clones only, minus some. The table for this sample gives under 50,000 clones. Specimen: PBMCs. The origin of the receptors is a male donor in good health and CMV-seronegative.

The V and J genes are TRBV13 and TRBJ2-2; no reliable D call. CDR1 PRHDT and CDR2 FYEKMQ come from the germline V gene (reference sequence). CDR3 length equals 16 residues. V was trimmed by 0 bases and J by 0 bases, leaving 8 bases between them. The CDR3 protein is CASSLGRQANTGELFF. DNA of the CDR3: TGTGCCAGCAGCTTAGGACGCCAGGCGAACACCGGGGAGCTGTTTTTT.

The chain has TRBV5-6 and TRBJ1-1; 8 nucleotides match TRBD1. Looked up from germline, CDR1 is SGHDT and CDR2 is YYEEEE. The CDR3 is 14 residues long. Trimming cost V 6 bases and J 1 base; bases outside gene matches: 5. The CDR3 sequence is CASNTGGTNTEAFF. The CDR3 bases are TGTGCCAGCAACACAGGGGGGACGAACACTGAAGCTTTCTTT.

As DNA, the CDR3 is TGTGCCAGCAGCTTGGAGGCAGGGGCGGCGGCTGAAGCTTTCTTT. This encodes CASSLEAGAAAEAFF. The rearrangement links TRBV5-4 to TRBJ1-1, with D perhaps matching TRBD1 (6 bases). There are 15 residues in the CDR3. Germline CDR1 and CDR2: SGHNT and YYREEE (reference sequence). The germline V and J ends were trimmed by 0 bases and 6 bases, with 15 bases remaining between them.

The genes are TRBV4-3 and TRBJ2-3; weak D call: TRBD2 (5 bases). The V and J ends lost 0 bases and 10 bases respectively, with 11 bases between them. Germline V gene sequence: CDR1 LGHNA, CDR2 YSLEER. The CDR3 contains 13 residues. The CDR3 sequence: CASSQDSGGAQYF. The CDR3 coding sequence is TGCGCCAGCAGCCAAGATTCAGGAGGAGCGCAGTATTTT.

The rearrangement uses TRBV19 and TRBJ1-2; maybe TRBD1 (6 bases). V lost 3 bases and J lost 4, with 15 bases in between. This CDR3 region has 15 residues. Germline assignment: CDR1 LNHDA and CDR2 SQIVND (reference sequence). DNA for the CDR3: TGTGCCAGTAGTATTGAATTGAGGACAGCCTATGGCTACACCTTC. Protein product: CASSIELRTAYGYTF. Drawing the rest from reference TRBV19 and TRBJ1-2, the complete variable domain is DGGITQSPKYLFRKEGQNVTLSCEQNLNHDAMYWYRQDPGQGLRLIYYSQIVNDFQKGDIAEGYSVSREKKESFPLTVTSAQKNPTAFYLCASSIELRTAYGYTFGSGTRLTVV.

J is TRBJ2-1 and V is TRBV6-1, with 8 bases aligning to TRBD2. J was trimmed by 4 bases and V by 3 bases; bases with no gene match: 11. The CDR3 runs to 17 residues. The germline V gene has CDR1 MNHNS and CDR2 SASEGT. The CDR3 loop reads CASSDPARTSPYNEQFF. In DNA, the CDR3 is TGTGCCAGCAGTGACCCGGCGAGGACTAGCCCTTACAATGAGCAGTTCTTC.

V usage is TRBV27 and J usage is TRBJ1-1, with TRBD1 identical over 10 bases. V shed 5 bases, J shed 5 bases, and the junction held 5 bases outside the gene matches. Germline V gene sequence: CDR1 MNHEY, CDR2 SMNVEV (reference sequence). This CDR3 spans 14 amino acids. The chain's CDR3 is CASSKTDRGTEAFF. DNA of the CDR3: TGTGCCAGCAGTAAGACGGACAGGGGGACTGAAGCTTTCTTT.

The rearrangement uses TRBV4-1 and TRBJ2-7, with 7 bases matching TRBD1. Trimming at V came to 2 bases and at J to 4 bases, leaving 5 bases not matched to a gene. Germline CDR1 is MGHRA and CDR2 is YSYEKL. The CDR3 has 14 amino acids. This CDR3 reads CASSQPTQGYEQYF. In nucleotides, the CDR3 is TGCGCCAGCAGCCAACCAACACAGGGGTACGAGCAGTACTTC.

This chain uses TRBV30 with TRBJ1-5; TRBD1 might be the D (5 bases). The CDR3 has 13 amino acids. Per germline, CDR1 GTSNPN and CDR2 SVGIG (reference sequence). The V end lost 5 bases, the J end lost 0 bases, and 8 bases lay between the germline ends. CDR3 region: CAWETDSNQPQHF. The CDR3 DNA is TGTGCCTGGGAGACAGATAGCAATCAGCCCCAGCATTTT. The entire variable domain, with the rest obtained from reference TRBV30 and TRBJ1-5, is as follows: SQTIHQWPATLVQPVGSPLSLECTVEGTSNPNLYWYRQAAGRGLQLLFYSVGIGQISSEVPQNLSASRPQDRQFILSSKKLLLSDSGFYLCAWETDSNQPQHFGDGTRLSIL.